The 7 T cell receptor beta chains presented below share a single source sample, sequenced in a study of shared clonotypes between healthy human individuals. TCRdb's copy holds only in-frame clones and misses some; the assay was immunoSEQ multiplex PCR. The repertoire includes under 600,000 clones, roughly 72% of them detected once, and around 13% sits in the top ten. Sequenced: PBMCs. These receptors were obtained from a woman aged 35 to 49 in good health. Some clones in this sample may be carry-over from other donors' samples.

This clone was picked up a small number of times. The DNA of the CDR3 is TGTGCCAGCCGACTGACAGGGGACAACACTGAAGCTTTCTTT. Protein: CASRLTGDNTEAFF. This rearrangement joins TRBV6-4 to TRBJ1-1, with 8 bases lining up with TRBD1. V dropped 8 bases and J dropped 2; count of bases not matched to a gene: 7. CDR3 length: 14 residues. Per the germline V gene, CDR1 is MRHNA and CDR2 is SNTAGT.

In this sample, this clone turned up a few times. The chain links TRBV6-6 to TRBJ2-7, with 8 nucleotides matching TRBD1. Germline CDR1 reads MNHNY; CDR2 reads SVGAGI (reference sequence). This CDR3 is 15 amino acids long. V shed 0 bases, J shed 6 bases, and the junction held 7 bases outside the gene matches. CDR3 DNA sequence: TGTGCCAGCAGTTACTCTGGACAGGGCGCCGGCGAGCAGTACTTC. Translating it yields CASSYSGQGAGEQYF.

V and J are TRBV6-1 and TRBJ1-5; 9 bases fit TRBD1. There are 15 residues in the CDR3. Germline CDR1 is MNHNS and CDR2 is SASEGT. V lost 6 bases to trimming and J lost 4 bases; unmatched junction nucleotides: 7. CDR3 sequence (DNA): TGTGCCAGCAGACCCCTCGACAGGGGGAATCAGCCCCAGCATTTT. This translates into CASRPLDRGNQPQHF.

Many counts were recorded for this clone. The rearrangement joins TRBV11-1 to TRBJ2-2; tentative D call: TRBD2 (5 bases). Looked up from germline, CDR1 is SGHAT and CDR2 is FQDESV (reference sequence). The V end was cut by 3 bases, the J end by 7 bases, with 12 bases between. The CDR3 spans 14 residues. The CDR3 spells CASSFGGFVGELFF. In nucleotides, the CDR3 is TGTGCCAGCAGCTTTGGAGGTTTCGTCGGGGAGCTGTTTTTT.

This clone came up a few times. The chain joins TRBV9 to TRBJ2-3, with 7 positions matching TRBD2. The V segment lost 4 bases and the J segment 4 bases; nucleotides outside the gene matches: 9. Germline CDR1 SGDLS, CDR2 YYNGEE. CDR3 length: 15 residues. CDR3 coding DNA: TGTGCCAGCAGCCCCTCAGCGGGAAGTTCAGATACGCAGTATTTT. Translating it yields CASSPSAGSSDTQYF.

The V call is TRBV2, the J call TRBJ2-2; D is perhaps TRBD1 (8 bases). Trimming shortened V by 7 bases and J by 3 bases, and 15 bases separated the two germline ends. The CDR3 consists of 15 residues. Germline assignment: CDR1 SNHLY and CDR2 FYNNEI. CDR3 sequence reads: CASTRTGGDTGELFF. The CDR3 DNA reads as TGTGCCAGCACCCGCACAGGGGGGGACACCGGGGAGCTGTTTTTT. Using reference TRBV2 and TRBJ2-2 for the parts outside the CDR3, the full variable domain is EPEVTQTPSHQVTQMGQEVILRCVPISNHLYFYWYRQILGQKVEFLVSFYNNEISEKSEIFDDQFSVERPDGSNFTLKIRSTKLEDSAMYFCASTRTGGDTGELFFGEGSRLTVL.

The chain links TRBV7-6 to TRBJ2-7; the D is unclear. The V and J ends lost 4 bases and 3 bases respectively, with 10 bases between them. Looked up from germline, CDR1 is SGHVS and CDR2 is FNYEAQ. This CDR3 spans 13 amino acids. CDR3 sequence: CASSSGQVYEQYF. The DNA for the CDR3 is TGTGCCAGCAGCTCGGGCCAGGTCTACGAGCAGTACTTC.